Presented here are 30 T cell receptor beta chains from one specimen sequenced in a study of blood T cell repertoires in COVID-19. Some clones are missing from TCRdb's copy, which holds only in-frame ones; the method was immunoSEQ multiplex PCR. The table lists roughly 200,000 clones, about 80% of them singletons, with roughly 7.8% in the top ten. Input material: peripheral blood. These TCRs come from a woman of 80 years or more with COVID-19, enrolled during active disease.

The V call is TRBV19, the J call TRBJ1-2; D gene unclear. This CDR3 region has 12 residues. The germline gives CDR1 LNHDA, CDR2 SQIVND (reference sequence). The germline V and J ends were trimmed by 8 bases and 4 bases, with 11 bases remaining between them. CDR3 DNA: TGTGCCAGTTCCCTTGTCGGCTATGGCTACACCTTC. It yields the protein CASSLVGYGYTF. Full variable domain (rest looked up from reference TRBV19 and TRBJ1-2): DGGITQSPKYLFRKEGQNVTLSCEQNLNHDAMYWYRQDPGQGLRLIYYSQIVNDFQKGDIAEGYSVSREKKESFPLTVTSAQKNPTAFYLCASSLVGYGYTFGSGTRLTVV.

Note on this clone: The DNA is omitted, as the CDR3 cannot be located on it reliably, and the CDR3 follows TCRdb's listing. The chain uses TRBV16 and TRBJ1-1. The CDR3 is 14 residues long, counting both termini. Germline loops: CDR1 KGHSY, CDR2 FQNENV. The CDR3 reads CASSQSRVGVGTFF.

The V and J genes are TRBV6-6 and TRBJ1-5, with D perhaps matching TRBD1 (5 bases). The germline V gene encodes CDR1 MNHNY and CDR2 SVGAGI (reference sequence). The CDR3 loop spans 15 amino acids. Trimming left V 4 bases short and J 2 bases short, with 12 bases between. CDR3 coding DNA: TGTGCCAGCAGTTGGGCCCAGGGTGGCAATCAGCCCCAGCATTTT. Its translation is CASSWAQGGNQPQHF.

The chain has TRBV18 and TRBJ1-2, with 7 bases aligning to TRBD1. CDR1 and CDR2 from the germline V gene are KGHSH and LQKENI. The CDR3 consists of 15 residues. Germline trimming cut 6 bases from V and 4 bases from J; bases unmatched to any gene: 11. The CDR3 region is CASSADRESPYGYTF. Here the CDR3 DNA reads TGTGCCAGCTCTGCTGACAGGGAATCCCCCTATGGCTACACCTTC.

The table lists this clone with a count of one. This chain links TRBV2 with TRBJ2-5, with D perhaps matching TRBD2 (6 bases). CDR1 is SNHLY and CDR2 is FYNNEI in the germline V gene. The CDR3 covers 13 residues. The V gene lost 3 bases and the J gene lost 4 bases, with 9 bases spanning the gap. CDR3: CASSDGGTETQYF. The CDR3 DNA is TGTGCCAGCAGTGATGGGGGGACAGAGACCCAGTACTTC.

V and J are TRBV6-1 and TRBJ1-4, with TRBD1 matching 7 bases. J gave up 5 bases and V 2 bases, and 5 bases lay outside the gene matches. There are 15 residues in the CDR3. The V gene's germline CDR1 is MNHNS and CDR2 SASEGT. The CDR3 bases are TGTGCCAGCAGTGAACAAGGGACAGTAAATGAAAAACTGTTTTTT. Amino acids: CASSEQGTVNEKLFF.

This clone was recorded only once. The V call is TRBV13, the J call TRBJ1-1; maybe TRBD1 (6 bases). This CDR3 spans 12 amino acids. From germline, CDR1 is PRHDT and CDR2 FYEKMQ (reference sequence). V was shortened by 0 bases and J by 10 bases, with 9 bases between the two germline ends. The CDR3: CASSLGKDRAFF. The CDR3 nucleotides read TGTGCCAGCAGCTTAGGAAAGGACAGAGCTTTCTTT.

J is TRBJ1-4 and V is TRBV18; D might be TRBD1 (6 bases). The ends were cut back, 1 base at V and 8 bases at J, with 14 bases in the middle. The CDR3 spans 15 residues. Germline V gene lookup returns CDR1 KGHSH and CDR2 LQKENI. CDR3 bases: TGTGCCAGCTCACCACAGACAGGTCGTTTGGAAAAACTGTTTTTT. This translates into CASSPQTGRLEKLFF.

This chain uses TRBV5-1 with TRBJ1-1; D unclear. The V gene lost 4 bases and the J gene lost 0 bases, with 10 bases spanning the gap. Germline V CDR1 and CDR2: SGHRS, YFSETQ. The CDR3 runs to 14 residues. The CDR3 nucleotides read TGCGCCAGCAGCCCCAGCGGAATGAACACTGAAGCTTTCTTT. Translation gives CASSPSGMNTEAFF.

This sequence joins TRBV2 and TRBJ2-7; 11 bases agree with TRBD2. CDR1 is SNHLY and CDR2 is FYNNEI in the germline V gene. With V trimmed by 9 bases and J by 9 bases, 4 bases remained unmatched. The CDR3 runs to 11 residues. The CDR3 is CARTSGTVQYF. The CDR3, as DNA: TGTGCCAGGACTAGCGGGACGGTGCAGTACTTC.

The chain uses TRBV6-5 and TRBJ1-4, with D uncertain. The CDR3 is 15 residues long. V was pared by 8 bases and J by 8 bases, with 21 bases between. Germline assignment: CDR1 MNHEY and CDR2 SVGAGI. CDR3 in amino acids: CASRPKRPESEKLFF. CDR3 in DNA: TGTGCCAGCCGCCCGAAGCGACCTGAATCCGAAAAACTGTTTTTT.

DNA for the CDR3: TGTGCCAGCAGCGGTCTAGGTGCTGGGGCCAACGTCCTGACTTTC. This translates into CASSGLGAGANVLTF. The rearrangement uses TRBV7-3 and TRBJ2-6; D ambiguous. Between the trimmed V and J ends, which lost 5 bases and 2 bases, there was a span of 10 bases. The germline V gene has CDR1 SGHTA and CDR2 FQGTGA. The CDR3 consists of 15 residues.

The chain carries TRBV28 and TRBJ1-2, with D uncertain. This CDR3 contains 14 residues. Germline V CDR1 and CDR2: MDHEN, SYDVKM. The V end was cut by 2 bases, the J end by 4 bases, with 11 bases between. CDR3 region: CASSLGQAIYGYTF. The CDR3 DNA reads as TGTGCCAGCAGTTTAGGCCAGGCCATCTATGGCTACACCTTC.

This clone was recorded a few times. V usage is TRBV5-5 and J usage is TRBJ2-7; D uncertain. The V and J ends lost 3 bases and 1 base respectively, with 11 bases between them. The CDR3 length is 14 residues. From germline, CDR1 is SGHKS and CDR2 YYEKEE (reference sequence). This chain's CDR3 is CASSSSSSSYEQYF. In DNA, the CDR3 is TGTGCCAGCAGCTCCTCAAGCTCTTCCTACGAGCAGTACTTC.

V and J are TRBV6-6 and TRBJ1-6, with D tentatively TRBD1 (5 bases). The CDR3 contains 15 residues. Germline lookup yields CDR1 MNHNY and CDR2 SVGAGI (reference sequence). V gave up 6 bases and J gave up 5 bases, with 14 bases separating them. The CDR3 sequence: CASSGRDSNNSPLHF. The CDR3 coding sequence is TGTGCCAGCAGCGGCCGGGACTCGAATAATTCACCCCTCCACTTT.

This clone was detected only a few times. The V and J genes are TRBV20-1 and TRBJ2-7, with no clear D. The CDR3 sequence is 11 residues long. The V end lost 6 bases, the J end lost 4 bases, and 10 bases lay between the germline ends. The germline V gene encodes CDR1 DFQATT and CDR2 SNEGSKA (reference sequence). The CDR3 loop reads CSAPTPYEQYF. In DNA form, the CDR3 reads TGCAGTGCCCCTACCCCGTACGAGCAGTACTTC.

J is TRBJ2-2 and V is TRBV28; 8 nucleotides align to TRBD2. Germline-derived CDR1 and CDR2 are MDHEN and SYDVKM. The ends lost 4 bases at V and 4 bases at J; junction bases unmatched: 14. The CDR3 length is 18 residues. CDR3: CASSSRVASGPGTGELFF. In DNA form, the CDR3 reads TGTGCCAGCAGTTCCCGGGTGGCTAGCGGGCCGGGCACCGGGGAGCTGTTTTTT.

The V call is TRBV9, the J call TRBJ2-3, with D maybe TRBD2 (6 bases). Trimming took 4 bases from V and 0 from J, leaving 12 bases between them. From germline, CDR1 is SGDLS and CDR2 YYNGEE. The CDR3 sequence is 15 residues long. CDR3 in DNA: TGTGCCAGCAGCTATACGGCGGGAAGCACAGATACGCAGTATTTT. Encoded protein: CASSYTAGSTDTQYF. The full variable domain, in which reference TRBV9 and TRBJ2-3 provide the parts outside the CDR3, is DSGVTQTPKHLITATGQRVTLRCSPRSGDLSVYWYQQSLDQGLQFLIQYYNGEERAKGNILERFSAQQFPDLHSELNLSSLELGDSALYFCASSYTAGSTDTQYFGPGTRLTVL.

This clone has only one observation. The chain recombines TRBV4-1 with TRBJ2-3; TRBD1 matches 7 bases. The CDR3 has 14 residues. The germline V gene has CDR1 MGHRA and CDR2 YSYEKL. The ends lost 3 bases at V and 2 bases at J; junction bases unmatched: 2. CDR3 bases: TGCGCCAGCAGCCAGGGACAGAACACAGATACGCAGTATTTT. Protein sequence: CASSQGQNTDTQYF.

V is TRBV7-2 and J is TRBJ2-7, with D possibly TRBD2 on 5 matching bases. This CDR3 spans 12 amino acids. The V end was cut by 5 bases, the J end by 10 bases, with 15 bases between. Germline assignment: CDR1 SGHTA and CDR2 FQGNSA. As DNA, the CDR3 is TGTGCCAGCAGCCCCCTCGGAGGACTCCAGTACTTC. This gives the protein CASSPLGGLQYF.

This chain joins TRBV19 and TRBJ2-5, with TRBD2 matching 7 bases. This CDR3 has 13 residues. Germline CDR1 reads LNHDA; CDR2 reads SQIVND (reference sequence). V shed 5 bases and J 5 bases; nucleotides not matched to a gene: 5. The CDR3 loop reads CASSGRVQETQYF. As DNA, the CDR3 is TGTGCCAGTAGTGGGAGGGTCCAGGAGACCCAGTACTTC.

The J gene is TRBJ1-2, the V gene TRBV28, with a possible D match to TRBD1 (6 bases). Germline lookup yields CDR1 MDHEN and CDR2 SYDVKM. Trimming took 5 bases from V and 4 from J, leaving 14 bases between them. CDR3 length: 14 residues. The DNA for the CDR3 is TGTGCCAGCAGTCCCCAGGGGTGGCTCTATGGCTACACCTTC. This translates into CASSPQGWLYGYTF.

This rearrangement joins TRBV5-1 to TRBJ1-4; D perhaps matches TRBD1 (5 bases). The CDR3 has 14 residues. The germline V gene has CDR1 SGHRS and CDR2 YFSETQ. The ends were cut back, 3 bases at V and 5 bases at J, with 11 bases in the middle. The CDR3 sequence is CASSSTGDNEKLFF. The DNA for the CDR3 is TGCGCCAGCAGCTCTACAGGCGACAATGAAAAACTGTTTTTT.

This rearrangement joins TRBV6-6 to TRBJ2-1, with D possibly being TRBD1 (6 bases). The V and J ends lost 8 bases and 2 bases respectively, with 13 bases between them. The CDR3 extends over 14 amino acids. CDR1 is MNHNY, CDR2 SVGAGI, per germline (reference sequence). The CDR3 region is CASCTQGTYNEQFF. For the CDR3, the DNA is TGTGCCAGCTGTACACAGGGAACCTACAATGAGCAGTTCTTC.

The chain couples TRBV27 to TRBJ1-5; D is unresolved. Germline V lookup: CDR1 MNHEY, CDR2 SMNVEV (reference sequence). V lost 0 bases, J lost 4 bases, and 7 bases lay in between. This CDR3 has 14 residues. The DNA of the CDR3 is TGTGCCAGCAGTTTATCGAGGAGAAATCAGCCCCAGCATTTT. Translation: CASSLSRRNQPQHF.

V usage is TRBV5-1 and J usage is TRBJ2-3; 10 bases fit TRBD2. The J segment lost 4 bases and the V segment lost 4 bases, leaving 6 bases of the junction unmatched. This CDR3 comprises 15 residues. The germline CDR1 and CDR2 sequences are SGHRS and YFSETQ. CDR3 coding DNA: TGCGCCAGCAGCGCCGGGACTAGCGCGGCAGATACGCAGTATTTT. It codes for CASSAGTSAADTQYF.

V usage is TRBV7-2 and J usage is TRBJ2-7; 7 bases are shared with TRBD1. Germline loops: CDR1 SGHTA, CDR2 FQGNSA. The CDR3 runs 13 residues. Trimming cost V 6 bases and J 6 bases; bases outside gene matches: 8. For the CDR3, the DNA is TGTGCCAGCAGTCCAGACAGGGACGGCGAGCAGTACTTC. The encoded protein is CASSPDRDGEQYF.

The chain employs TRBV2 and TRBJ1-2, with D hard to call. The CDR3 covers 17 residues. The V and J ends lost 2 bases and 8 bases respectively, with 24 bases between them. The V gene's germline CDR1 is SNHLY and CDR2 FYNNEI. The CDR3, as DNA: TGTGCCAGCAGTGAACGCGAGGCGGTTGGCGGCGGCTCCGGCTACACCTTC. It yields the protein CASSEREAVGGGSGYTF.

This clone has more than one count but fewer than ten. This chain connects TRBV6-5 to TRBJ1-2; TRBD1 agrees at 9 bases. The CDR3 has 14 amino acids. CDR1 is MNHEY, CDR2 SVGAGI, per germline. V dropped 5 bases and J dropped 5; count of bases not matched to a gene: 6. DNA of the CDR3: TGTGCCAGCAGTACGGGACAGGGATTGTATGGCTACACCTTC. Translation: CASSTGQGLYGYTF.

The chain is built from TRBV19 and TRBJ1-1; maybe TRBD1 (5 bases). V was trimmed by 5 bases and J by 0 bases, leaving 16 bases between them. This CDR3 is 16 amino acids long. Germline CDR1 LNHDA, CDR2 SQIVND (reference sequence). The CDR3 DNA reads as TGTGCCAGTAGTTTAAGCGGGGGGTACATGAACACTGAAGCTTTCTTT. It yields the protein CASSLSGGYMNTEAFF. The variable domain in full, with the rest retrieved from reference TRBV19 and TRBJ1-1, is DGGITQSPKYLFRKEGQNVTLSCEQNLNHDAMYWYRQDPGQGLRLIYYSQIVNDFQKGDIAEGYSVSREKKESFPLTVTSAQKNPTAFYLCASSLSGGYMNTEAFFGQGTRLTVV.